What follows are 10 T cell receptor beta chains derived from one specimen sequenced in a study of CD8 T cells in ankylosing spondylitis. MiXCR, run by TCRdb on the 5' RACE reads, gives a single entry per CDR3 protein. The profile shows a few hundred thousand distinct CDR3 sequences, around a tenth of them singletons. The sample comprised blood, either unsorted or a sorted T cell fraction (not recorded which). All receptors derive from a male donor with ankylosing spondylitis or in good health (not recorded which).

This clonotype has ten or more counts. J is TRBJ1-2 and V is TRBV6-2 or TRBV6-3; D might be TRBD1 (6 bases). The germline V gene encodes CDR1 MNHEY and CDR2 SVGEGT. CDR3 length equals 13 residues. Trimming took 5 bases from V and 4 from J, leaving 11 bases between them. This CDR3 reads CASSQGRTYGYTF. The DNA for the CDR3 is TGTGCCAGCAGTCAGGGGCGCACCTATGGCTACACCTTC.

The sample holds many counts of this clonotype. V usage is TRBV11-2 and J usage is TRBJ2-7; TRBD1 or TRBD2 may be the D gene (5 bases each). V was shortened by 1 base and J by 4 bases, with 14 bases between the two germline ends. CDR1 and CDR2 (germline): SGHAT, FQNNGV. The CDR3 extends over 15 amino acids. The CDR3 here is CASSLVTGAPYEQYF. The CDR3 nucleotides are TGTGCCAGCAGCTTAGTAACCGGGGCCCCTTACGAGCAGTACTTC.

The rearrangement joins TRBV10-1 to TRBJ2-1; D might be TRBD2 (6 bases). CDR3 length equals 15 residues. V dropped 4 bases and J dropped 5 bases, with 15 bases sitting between them. Germline-derived CDR1 and CDR2 are WNHNN and SYGVQD (reference sequence). CDR3: CASSAFGTPHNEQFF. CDR3 bases: TGCGCCAGCAGTGCTTTCGGGACTCCTCACAATGAGCAGTTCTTC.

Many counts were recorded for this clonotype. V usage is TRBV28 and J usage is TRBJ2-7, with 8 nucleotides matching TRBD2. Germline loops: CDR1 MDHEN, CDR2 SYDVKM. The junction had 17 bases not matched to a gene; V was cut back by 6 bases and J by 7 bases. CDR3 size: 16 residues. The CDR3 DNA follows: TGTGCCAGCAGCCCCCGGGGTAACGAGCGCGGGAGGGAGCAGTACTTC. Its translation is CASSPRGNERGREQYF.

The rearrangement links TRBV20-1 to TRBJ2-1, with D possibly being TRBD2 (6 bases). Germline lookup yields CDR1 DFQATT and CDR2 SNEGSKA (reference sequence). V lost 0 bases to trimming and J lost 0 bases, with 15 bases between them. The CDR3 spans 17 residues. The CDR3 sequence: CSARDRSGGASYNEQFF. The CDR3 DNA sequence: TGCAGTGCTAGAGATCGGTCCGGCGGGGCCTCCTACAATGAGCAGTTCTTC.

The chain couples TRBV27 to TRBJ2-7, with D perhaps assigned TRBD1 or TRBD2 (5 bases each). V shed 10 bases and J shed 1 base, with 17 bases lying between them. CDR3 length: 14 residues. From germline, CDR1 is MNHEY and CDR2 SMNVEV (reference sequence). DNA of the CDR3: TGTGCCACCAAGCCCGGGACGGTTTCCTACGAGCAGTACTTC. Amino acids: CATKPGTVSYEQYF.

This clonotype was observed a few times. The chain uses TRBV6-1 and TRBJ2-3; D uncertain. Trimming cost V 4 bases and J 0 bases, with 11 bases left between them. Germline CDR1 MNHNS, CDR2 SASEGT. CDR3 length: 15 residues. The CDR3 spells CASSVGLTSTDTQYF. DNA for the CDR3: TGTGCCAGCAGTGTCGGATTAACTAGCACAGATACGCAGTATTTT.

At least ten counts were recorded for this clonotype. The chain is built from TRBV6-1 and TRBJ1-2, with D maybe TRBD1 (5 bases). This CDR3 has 14 residues. Trimming pared 5 bases from V and 6 bases from J, leaving 16 bases between. CDR1 is MNHNS and CDR2 is SASEGT in the germline V gene. CDR3 nucleotides: TGTGCCAGCAGTAGGTGGCAGGGCAAGGATGGCTACACCTTC. It encodes CASSRWQGKDGYTF.

The chain couples TRBV25-1 to TRBJ1-5; possible D gene TRBD1, 5 bases. The CDR3 is 16 amino acids. Germline CDR1 MGHDK, CDR2 SYGVNS. Trimming pared 1 base from V and 7 bases from J, leaving 17 bases between. CDR3: CASSESGGTDLQPQHF. CDR3 coding DNA: TGTGCCAGCAGTGAATCCGGGGGGACGGATTTACAGCCCCAGCATTTT.

This clonotype has a count of ten or more. The chain recombines TRBV9 with TRBJ2-2, with D possibly TRBD1 on 6 matching bases. The CDR3 runs 16 residues. With 0 bases removed from V and 4 bases from J, the gap between germline ends came to 13 bases. In germline, CDR1 is SGDLS, CDR2 YYNGEE. The CDR3 loop is CASSVAEGTFTGELFF. The CDR3 nucleotides are TGTGCCAGCAGCGTAGCTGAGGGGACATTCACCGGGGAGCTGTTTTTT.